The 16 T cell receptor beta chains below were found in one sample sequenced in a study of blood T cells in healthy people across ages. Alongside a J-beta primer mix, a sample-barcoded 5' primer served in a second PCR lasting about 7 to 11 cycles. TCRdb re-called the 5' RACE reads with MiXCR, one entry per CDR3 protein. The repertoire holds about 510,000 distinct CDR3 sequences, with about 28% as singletons. This same sample was also taken into another study, of T cells of mothers and their children.

What was sequenced was blood. Receptors were obtained from a boy younger than 10 in good health.

The chain carries TRBV12-3 or TRBV12-4 and TRBJ2-1; 7 positions match TRBD2. This CDR3 has 15 residues. Trimming removed 7 bases from V and 4 bases from J; junction bases left unmatched: 10. The DNA for the CDR3 is TGTGCCAGCACGGGGGGTAGTTCCATGTACAATGAGCAGTTCTTC. This encodes CASTGGSSMYNEQFF.

This clonotype came up a few times. The CDR3 DNA sequence: TGTGCCATCAGCGGGGGAACCGGGGAGCTGTTTTTT. Translated, it gives CAISGGTGELFF. The V call is TRBV10-3, the J call TRBJ2-2; perhaps TRBD2 as D (6 bases). V was cut by 6 bases and J by 5 bases, with 7 bases left in between. Germline CDR1 reads ENHRY; CDR2 reads SYGVKD. CDR3 length: 12 amino acids.

This clonotype occurred a few times. Relative to the germline gene, one junction end is altered; a read error may explain this. The rearrangement joins TRBV24-1 to TRBJ2-2, with a tentative D call TRBD2 (5 bases). Germline V gene lookup returns CDR1 KGHDR and CDR2 SFDVKD. The CDR3 covers 12 residues. CDR3 bases: TGTGCCACCAGAAGTTTCACCGGGGAGTTGTTTTTT. This encodes CATRSFTGELFF.

This clonotype was counted between two and nine times. The chain uses TRBV7-9 and TRBJ2-4; 7 bases map to TRBD1. Germline CDR1 reads SEHNR; CDR2 reads FQNEAQ (reference sequence). With V trimmed by 5 bases and J by 7 bases, 5 bases remained unmatched. This CDR3 spans 13 amino acids. CDR3 sequence reads: CASSPQGSNIQYF. CDR3 in DNA: TGTGCCAGCAGCCCACAGGGGTCGAACATTCAGTACTTC.

This clonotype has a handful of counts. This chain joins TRBV12-3 or TRBV12-4 and TRBJ2-5; D gene ambiguous. The CDR3 contains 12 residues. Trimming left V 5 bases short and J 5 bases short, with 9 bases between. The CDR3 region has the DNA TGTGCCAGCAGTGCCCCTTTGGAGACCCAGTACTTC. Translation gives CASSAPLETQYF.

This clonotype showed up just a few times. V gene TRBV10-3 combines with J gene TRBJ1-2; 11 nucleotides align to TRBD1. The CDR3 is made up of 15 amino acids. The trim removed 4 bases at V and 4 bases at J, leaving 5 bases unmatched. The germline V gene encodes CDR1 ENHRY and CDR2 SYGVKD. CDR3 in amino acids: CAISADRGRVYGYTF. DNA of the CDR3: TGTGCCATCAGTGCGGACAGGGGGCGAGTCTATGGCTACACCTTC.

This clonotype was recorded many times. This chain links TRBV20-1 with TRBJ1-6; perhaps TRBD1 as D (5 bases). This CDR3 is built from 14 residues. The V gene's germline CDR1 is DFQATT and CDR2 SNEGSKA (reference sequence). The V end lost 3 bases, the J end lost 10 bases, and 16 bases lay between the germline ends. CDR3 residues: CSASMAGSNSPLHF. The DNA for the CDR3 is TGCAGTGCTAGTATGGCAGGGTCCAACTCACCCCTCCACTTT.

The chain couples TRBV7-2 to TRBJ2-5; 8 nucleotides agree with TRBD2. Germline V CDR1 and CDR2: SGHTA, FQGNSA. The CDR3 runs 13 residues. V dropped 5 bases and J dropped 11; count of bases not matched to a gene: 10. Here the CDR3 DNA reads TGTGCCAGCAGCCTAACCGCGGGAGGAGAGCAGTACTTC. It codes for CASSLTAGGEQYF.

The chain uses TRBV7-2 and TRBJ2-3, with D perhaps matching TRBD2 (6 bases). V dropped 3 bases and J dropped 2 bases, with 15 bases sitting between them. The CDR3 consists of 16 residues. Germline loops: CDR1 SGHTA, CDR2 FQGNSA. Here the CDR3 DNA reads TGTGCCAGCAGCTTCCCGGGACTCCCAGTCACAGATACGCAGTATTTT. Amino acids: CASSFPGLPVTDTQYF.

The V call is TRBV6-1, the J call TRBJ2-5; D gene uncertain. The J call may be in error: the DNA end matches TRBJ2-1 better. CDR1 MNHNS and CDR2 SASEGT come from the germline V gene. The CDR3 contains 10 residues. DNA of the CDR3: TGTGCCAGCGGTGGATTTGAGCAGTTCTTC. Residues: CASGGFEQFF.

The chain is built from TRBV4-3 and TRBJ2-1; D unresolved. The CDR3 is 16 amino acids. Trimming took off 0 bases at V and 6 bases at J, with 15 bases between the two ends. The germline CDR1 and CDR2 sequences are LGHNA and YSLEER. Here the CDR3 DNA reads TGCGCCAGCAGCCAAGATTTCCTAGAGCCAGGCAATGAGCAGTTCTTC. This codes for CASSQDFLEPGNEQFF.

There are a few counts of this clonotype. This chain links TRBV9 with TRBJ2-1; tentatively, D is TRBD2 (5 bases). Near its end, the DNA agrees better with TRBJ2-7, so the J call may be wrong. This CDR3 region has 15 residues. Germline values: CDR1 SGDLS, CDR2 YYNGEE. CDR3 nucleotides: TGTGCCAGCCGGGATCGGCGCCATCGTGTCCACGAGCAGTACTTC. It codes for CASRDRRHRVHEQYF.

The V call is TRBV18, the J call TRBJ2-5, with D perhaps TRBD2 (5 bases). The J call is doubtful: the DNA matches TRBJ2-1 better. The CDR3 extends over 15 amino acids. CDR1 KGHSH and CDR2 LQKENI come from the germline V gene. The CDR3 nucleotides read TGTGCCAGCTCACCACCTTGGACGGGATACAATGAGCAGTTCTTC. It encodes CASSPPWTGYNEQFF.

The CDR3 bases are TGCGCCAGCACCTTAATTTCCGGGACTAGCGGGGACTACGAGCAGTACTTC. It translates to CASTLISGTSGDYEQYF. V and J are TRBV5-1 and TRBJ2-7; TRBD2 aligns across 13 bases. The CDR3 runs 17 residues. Germline-derived CDR1 and CDR2 are SGHRS and YFSETQ. The V gene end was trimmed by 6 bases and the J gene end by 3 bases; junction bases not matched to a gene: 12.

The CDR3 DNA follows: TGCAGCGTTTTCCAGGGCGATGAAAAACTGTTTTTT. It yields the protein CSVFQGDEKLFF. This chain links TRBV29-1 with TRBJ1-4; the D gene is possibly TRBD1 (5 bases). The V gene's germline CDR1 is SQVTM and CDR2 ANQGSEA. The CDR3 is 12 amino acids. The V gene lost 5 bases and the J gene lost 6 bases, with 10 bases spanning the gap.

The chain joins TRBV7-9 to TRBJ2-3; TRBD2 might be the D (6 bases). CDR1 is SEHNR and CDR2 is FQNEAQ in the germline V gene (reference sequence). V was cut by 5 bases and J by 3 bases, with 15 bases left in between. The CDR3 consists of 15 residues. The CDR3 DNA reads TGTGCCAGCAGCGCGGGACTTCGCGGTACAGATACGCAGTATTTT. This encodes CASSAGLRGTDTQYF.